What follows are 20 T cell receptor beta chains derived from one specimen sequenced in a study of blood T cell repertoires in COVID-19. Measured with immunoSEQ multiplex PCR; TCRdb has only the in-frame clones, and not every one. The data contain about 170,000 clones, approximately 83% of them singletons. The sample taken for sequencing was peripheral blood. These receptors originate from a man between 70 and 80 years old with active or convalescent COVID-19.

The chain has TRBV19 and TRBJ1-4; a weak D match, TRBD1 (6 bases). There are 17 residues in the CDR3. Germline V gene data show CDR1 as LNHDA and CDR2 as SQIVND (reference sequence). V lost 5 bases, J lost 4 bases, and 20 bases lay in between. The CDR3 bases are TGTGCCAGTAGTGGCACCACCGGGGGGGCCGATAATGAAAAACTGTTTTTT. Translation gives CASSGTTGGADNEKLFF.

This clone came up a few times. Additional DNA sequences in this sample encode the identical CDR3. The chain uses TRBV7-8 and TRBJ1-1; D gene ambiguous. This CDR3 has 14 amino acids. V was pared by 1 base and J by 1 base, with 7 bases between. Germline V gene data show CDR1 as SGHVS and CDR2 as FQNEAQ. This chain's CDR3 is CASSLVAGNTEAFF. The CDR3 coding sequence is TGTGCCAGCAGCTTAGTGGCGGGGAACACTGAAGCTTTCTTT.

The chain carries TRBV6-1 and TRBJ1-1; no clear D. CDR3 length: 17 residues. V lost 1 base and J 1 base, leaving 16 bases between the germline ends. In germline, CDR1 is MNHNS, CDR2 SASEGT. The CDR3 protein is CASSEVESLSWNTEAFF. CDR3 nucleotide sequence: TGTGCCAGCAGTGAAGTGGAGAGTCTATCTTGGAACACTGAAGCTTTCTTT.

This clone was observed once. The chain carries TRBV19 and TRBJ2-1; perhaps TRBD1 as D (6 bases). The germline V gene encodes CDR1 LNHDA and CDR2 SQIVND (reference sequence). V lost 4 bases and J 8 bases, leaving 27 bases between the germline ends. The CDR3 runs to 18 residues. CDR3 bases: TGTGCCAGTAGTAAAATGGGGAACCGGGACAACACCGCCTATGAGCAGTTCTTC. Amino acid sequence: CASSKMGNRDNTAYEQFF.

The chain links TRBV15 to TRBJ1-5; tentative D call: TRBD1 (6 bases). V was shortened by 0 bases and J by 6 bases, with 15 bases between the two germline ends. The V gene's germline CDR1 is LNHNV and CDR2 YYDKDF (reference sequence). This CDR3 region has 16 residues. DNA of the CDR3: TGTGCCACCAGCAGAGATGGGGGGGCGCGGAGTCAGCCCCAGCATTTT. Its translation: CATSRDGGARSQPQHF. Variable domain in full (rest from reference TRBV15 and TRBJ1-5): DAMVIQNPRYQVTQFGKPVTLSCSQTLNHNVMYWYQQKSSQAPKLLFHYYDKDFNNEADTPDNFQSRRPNTSFCFLDIRSPGLGDTAMYLCATSRDGGARSQPQHFGDGTRLSIL.

The CDR3 DNA reads TGCGCCAGCAGCTTGGAGAGGTTGGGTCAAGAGACCCAGTACTTC. Its translation is CASSLERLGQETQYF. The chain recombines TRBV5-1 with TRBJ2-5, with unresolved D. Per germline, CDR1 SGHRS and CDR2 YFSETQ. CDR3 length: 15 residues. With 0 bases removed from V and 2 bases from J, the gap between germline ends came to 11 bases.

The chain employs TRBV28 and TRBJ2-7; a possible D gene is TRBD1 (5 bases). Trimming removed 5 bases at V and 2 bases at J, with 19 bases between. The CDR3 runs to 16 residues. CDR1 is MDHEN and CDR2 is SYDVKM in the germline V gene. The CDR3 bases are TGTGCCAGCAGTGGGGCCGAGGCCCCACAGACCTACGAGCAGTACTTC. Residues: CASSGAEAPQTYEQYF.

The chain is built from TRBV5-6 and TRBJ2-7; D is perhaps TRBD1 (6 bases). Between the trimmed V and J ends, which lost 3 bases and 3 bases, there was a span of 10 bases. Germline assignment: CDR1 SGHDT and CDR2 YYEEEE. This CDR3 region has 13 residues. Written as DNA, the CDR3 is TGTGCCAGCAGCTCTGGGACAATCTACGAGCAGTACTTC. It is translated as CASSSGTIYEQYF.

V and J are TRBV27 and TRBJ1-5; no reliable D call. Germline-derived CDR1 and CDR2 are MNHEY and SMNVEV (reference sequence). The germline V and J ends were trimmed by 6 bases and 0 bases, with 6 bases remaining between them. The CDR3 covers 13 residues. The CDR3 DNA reads as TGTGCCAGCAGATTGTATAGCAATCAGCCCCAGCATTTT. Its protein is CASRLYSNQPQHF.

The chain combines TRBV5-6 with TRBJ2-6; 10 bases fit TRBD1. J gave up 0 bases and V 2 bases, and 5 bases lay outside the gene matches. CDR1 is SGHDT, CDR2 YYEEEE, per germline. This CDR3 comprises 18 residues. CDR3 in amino acids: CASSFRTGGTSGANVLTF. Written as DNA, the CDR3 is TGTGCCAGCAGCTTCCGGACAGGGGGAACCTCTGGGGCCAACGTCCTGACTTTC. The full variable domain, with the rest looked up from reference TRBV5-6 and TRBJ2-6, is DAGVTQSPTHLIKTRGQQVTLRCSPKSGHDTVSWYQQALGQGPQFIFQYYEEEERQRGNFPDRFSGHQFPNYSSELNVNALLLGDSALYLCASSFRTGGTSGANVLTFGAGSRLTVL.

This clone was detected once. The chain uses TRBV5-1 and TRBJ2-1, with D maybe TRBD2 (6 bases). Germline-derived CDR1 and CDR2 are SGHRS and YFSETQ. The length of the CDR3 is 16 residues. The germline V and J ends were trimmed by 3 bases and 1 base, with 14 bases remaining between them. CDR3 sequence: CASSSLGGVSYNEQFF. As DNA, the CDR3 is TGCGCCAGCAGCTCGCTCGGAGGGGTTTCCTACAATGAGCAGTTCTTC.

The chain carries TRBV10-2 and TRBJ2-3, with 8 nucleotides matching TRBD2. The CDR3 loop spans 20 amino acids. V lost 0 bases to trimming and J lost 0 bases; unmatched junction nucleotides: 14. Germline V gives CDR1 WSHSY, CDR2 SAAADI. The CDR3 sequence is CASSESLVPLASGSTDTQYF. The CDR3, as DNA: TGCGCCAGCAGTGAGTCTCTGGTACCGCTGGCTAGCGGGAGCACAGATACGCAGTATTTT.

This clone was seen only a few times. This chain joins TRBV3-1 (or the pseudogene TRBV3-2) and TRBJ1-5; possibly TRBD1 for D (5 bases). Germline V gene data show CDR1 as LGHDT and CDR2 as YNNKEL (reference sequence). V lost 0 bases and J 7 bases, leaving 13 bases between the germline ends. CDR3 length equals 15 residues. CDR3 in amino acids: CASSQEGFGGQPQHF. In nucleotides, the CDR3 is TGTGCCAGCAGCCAAGAGGGTTTTGGGGGGCAGCCCCAGCATTTT.

In this sample, this clone turned up once. In nucleotides, the CDR3 is TGTGCCAGCAGAGGGACAGGGAAGGGGGCTAATGAAAAACTGTTTTTT. Protein: CASRGTGKGANEKLFF. The rearrangement uses TRBV27 and TRBJ1-4; 9 bases agree with TRBD1. With 6 bases clipped from V and 3 bases from J, the junction kept 8 bases outside the gene matches. Germline-derived CDR1 and CDR2 are MNHEY and SMNVEV (reference sequence). CDR3 size: 16 residues.

The chain has TRBV9 and TRBJ2-1; TRBD1 is a possible D gene (6 bases). Germline assignment: CDR1 SGDLS and CDR2 YYNGEE. V lost 2 bases, J lost 5 bases, and 14 bases lay in between. The CDR3 length is 15 residues. CDR3 region: CASSVQGRGNNEQFF. CDR3 DNA: TGTGCCAGCAGCGTCCAGGGAAGGGGGAACAATGAGCAGTTCTTC.

This clone was seen only once. This chain connects TRBV4-3 to TRBJ2-3; D not resolved. V lost 3 bases and J 2 bases, leaving 15 bases between the germline ends. The CDR3 extends over 16 amino acids. Germline CDR1 is LGHNA and CDR2 is YSLEER. CDR3 sequence: CASSHQSSGYTDTQYF. The CDR3 coding sequence is TGCGCCAGCAGCCATCAAAGCTCCGGGTACACAGATACGCAGTATTTT.

The V gene is TRBV6-2 or TRBV6-3, the J gene TRBJ2-5; D might be TRBD2 (6 bases). Germline lookup yields CDR1 MNHEY and CDR2 SVGEGT. The CDR3 runs 16 residues. Trimming took 3 bases from V and 0 from J, leaving 14 bases between them. CDR3 in DNA: TGTGCCAGCAGTTATGGACTATCCAAGAACCAAGAGACCCAGTACTTC. This codes for CASSYGLSKNQETQYF.

The chain couples TRBV7-2 to TRBJ1-1, with D tentatively TRBD1 (5 bases). This CDR3 is 16 amino acids long. Germline V gene data show CDR1 as SGHTA and CDR2 as FQGNSA. Between the trimmed V and J ends, which lost 5 bases and 0 bases, there was a span of 16 bases. Here the CDR3 reads CASSPGAGRMNTEAFF. The CDR3 DNA sequence: TGTGCCAGCAGCCCCGGAGCGGGACGAATGAACACTGAAGCTTTCTTT.

The J gene is TRBJ2-3, the V gene TRBV7-3; D possibly corresponds to TRBD2 (6 bases). The CDR3 is made up of 16 amino acids. Germline V gene sequence: CDR1 SGHTA, CDR2 FQGTGA. The germline V and J ends were trimmed by 5 bases and 1 base, with 16 bases remaining between them. The CDR3 DNA is TGTGCCAGCAGCCCCCAAAGGCGGGATCGCACAGATACGCAGTATTTT. Translation: CASSPQRRDRTDTQYF.

The chain is built from TRBV6-5 and TRBJ2-1; D is ambiguous. The germline V gene encodes CDR1 MNHEY and CDR2 SVGAGI. This CDR3 has 14 amino acids. Between the trimmed V and J ends, which lost 4 bases and 4 bases, there was a span of 11 bases. The CDR3 sequence: CASSSVARYNEQFF. In nucleotides, the CDR3 is TGTGCCAGCAGTTCTGTGGCCCGATACAATGAGCAGTTCTTC.